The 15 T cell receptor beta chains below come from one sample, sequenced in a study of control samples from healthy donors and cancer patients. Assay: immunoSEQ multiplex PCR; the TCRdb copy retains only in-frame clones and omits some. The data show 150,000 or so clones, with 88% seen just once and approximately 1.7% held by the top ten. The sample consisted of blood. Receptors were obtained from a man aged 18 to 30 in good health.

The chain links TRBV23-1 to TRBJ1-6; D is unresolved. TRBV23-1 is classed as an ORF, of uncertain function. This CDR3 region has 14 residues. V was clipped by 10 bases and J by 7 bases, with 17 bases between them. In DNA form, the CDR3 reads TGCGCCATCATTATTGGACTGTCCAATTCACCCCTCCACTTT. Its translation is CAIIIGLSNSPLHF.

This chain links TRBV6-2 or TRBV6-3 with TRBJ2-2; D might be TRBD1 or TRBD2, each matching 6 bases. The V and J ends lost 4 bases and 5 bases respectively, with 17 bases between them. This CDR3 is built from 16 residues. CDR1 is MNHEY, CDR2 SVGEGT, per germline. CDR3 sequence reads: CASSSIGGPRTGELFF. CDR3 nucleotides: TGTGCCAGCAGTTCGATCGGGGGCCCCCGAACCGGGGAGCTGTTTTTT.

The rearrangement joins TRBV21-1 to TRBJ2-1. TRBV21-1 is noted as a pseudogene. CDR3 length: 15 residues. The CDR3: CASSKGSRTNNEQFF. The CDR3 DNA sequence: TGTGCCAGCAGCAAAGGATCGAGGACCAACAATGAGCAGTTCTTC.

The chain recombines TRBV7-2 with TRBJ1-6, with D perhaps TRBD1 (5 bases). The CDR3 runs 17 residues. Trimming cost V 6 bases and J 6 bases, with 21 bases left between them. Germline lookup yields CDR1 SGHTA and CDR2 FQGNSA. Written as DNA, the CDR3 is TGTGCCAGCAGGTATCCGGGACTTAGTGGGACTAATTCACCCCTCCACTTT. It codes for CASRYPGLSGTNSPLHF.

This CDR3 reads CASSLDRGRSFSSPYGYTF. The CDR3, as DNA: TGTGCCAGCAGCCTGGACAGGGGGCGAAGCTTTTCTTCGCCCTATGGCTACACCTTC. V and J are TRBV3-1 (or the pseudogene TRBV3-2) and TRBJ1-2; TRBD1 aligns across 11 bases. CDR1 is LGHDT and CDR2 is YNNKEL in the germline V gene (reference sequence). The ends lost 4 bases at V and 4 bases at J; junction bases unmatched: 17. The CDR3 sequence is 19 residues long.

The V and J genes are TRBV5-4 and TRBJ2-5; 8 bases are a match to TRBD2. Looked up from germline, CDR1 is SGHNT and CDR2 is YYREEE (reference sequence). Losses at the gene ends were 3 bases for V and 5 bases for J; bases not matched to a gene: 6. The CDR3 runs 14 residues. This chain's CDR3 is CASSSGGAGETQYF. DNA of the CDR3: TGTGCCAGCAGCTCCGGGGGGGCCGGGGAGACCCAGTACTTC.

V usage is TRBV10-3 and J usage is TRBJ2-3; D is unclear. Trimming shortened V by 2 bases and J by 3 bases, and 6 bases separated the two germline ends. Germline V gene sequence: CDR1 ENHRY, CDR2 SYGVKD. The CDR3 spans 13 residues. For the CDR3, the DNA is TGTGCCATCAGTGAGCCCAGAACAGATACGCAGTATTTT. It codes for CAISEPRTDTQYF.

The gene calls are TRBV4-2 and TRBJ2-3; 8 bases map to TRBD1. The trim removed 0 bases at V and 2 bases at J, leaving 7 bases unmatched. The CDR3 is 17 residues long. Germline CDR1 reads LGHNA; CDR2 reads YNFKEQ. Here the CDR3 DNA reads TGTGCCAGCAGCCAAGATCGGCAGGACAGGGCCACAGATACGCAGTATTTT. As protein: CASSQDRQDRATDTQYF.

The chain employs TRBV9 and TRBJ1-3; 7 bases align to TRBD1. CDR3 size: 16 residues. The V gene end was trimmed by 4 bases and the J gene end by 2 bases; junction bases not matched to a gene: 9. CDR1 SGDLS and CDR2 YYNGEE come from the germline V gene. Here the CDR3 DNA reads TGTGCCAGCAGCCCCTGGACAGGAGAAACTGGAAACACCATATATTTT. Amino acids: CASSPWTGETGNTIYF.

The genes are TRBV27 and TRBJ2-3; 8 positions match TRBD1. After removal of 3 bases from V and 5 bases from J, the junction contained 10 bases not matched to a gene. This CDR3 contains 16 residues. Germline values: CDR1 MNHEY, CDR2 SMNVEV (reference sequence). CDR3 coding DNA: TGTGCCAGCAGTTTGACCCCCAGGGGGCGGCGAGATACGCAGTATTTT. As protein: CASSLTPRGRRDTQYF.

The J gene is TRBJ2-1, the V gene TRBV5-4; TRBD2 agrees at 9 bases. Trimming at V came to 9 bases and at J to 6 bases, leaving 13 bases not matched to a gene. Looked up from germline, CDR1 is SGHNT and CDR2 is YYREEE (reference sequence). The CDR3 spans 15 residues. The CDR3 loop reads CATHMGLAIANEQFF. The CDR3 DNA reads TGTGCCACGCATATGGGACTAGCCATAGCCAATGAGCAGTTCTTC.

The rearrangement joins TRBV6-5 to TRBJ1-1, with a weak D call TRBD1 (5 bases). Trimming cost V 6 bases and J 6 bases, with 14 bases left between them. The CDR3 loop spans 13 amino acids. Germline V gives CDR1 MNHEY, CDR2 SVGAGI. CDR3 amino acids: CASRGTGGAEAFF. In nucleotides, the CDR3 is TGTGCCAGCAGAGGGACGGGAGGAGCTGAAGCTTTCTTT.

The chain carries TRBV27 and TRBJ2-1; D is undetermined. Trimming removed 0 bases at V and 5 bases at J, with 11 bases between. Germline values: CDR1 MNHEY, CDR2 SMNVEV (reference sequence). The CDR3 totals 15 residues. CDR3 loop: CASSLSGNPNNEQFF. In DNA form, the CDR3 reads TGTGCCAGCAGTTTATCAGGGAACCCCAACAATGAGCAGTTCTTC.

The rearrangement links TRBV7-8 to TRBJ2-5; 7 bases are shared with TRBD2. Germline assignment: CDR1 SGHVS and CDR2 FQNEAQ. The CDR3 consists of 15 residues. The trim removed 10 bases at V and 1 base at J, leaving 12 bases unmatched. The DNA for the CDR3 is TGTGCCACCCGCGTTGGAGCGGGGAGCCAAGAGACCCAGTACTTC. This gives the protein CATRVGAGSQETQYF.

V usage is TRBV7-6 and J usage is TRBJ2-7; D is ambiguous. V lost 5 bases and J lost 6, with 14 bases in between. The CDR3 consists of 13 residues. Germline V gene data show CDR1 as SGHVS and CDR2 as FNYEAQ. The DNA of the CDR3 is TGTGCCAGCAGCCCCCCAAACAACTTCGAGCAGTACTTC. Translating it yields CASSPPNNFEQYF.